The present T cell receptor (beta chain) was sequenced within a study of T-cell reconstitution after alpha-beta-depleted transplantation in children (dated by TCRdb to the mid-2010s). With regard to the full study: Using TCR repertoire profiling, the study followed T-cell immune reconstitution in a quantitative way in children after TCRalphabeta/CD19-depleted allogeneic hematopoietic cell transplantation.

The receptor library was made with PCR. Sequencing relied on an Illumina HiSeq 2500. TCR libraries were prepared with molecular barcoding, using unique molecular identifiers to normalize TCRbeta repertoire quantification. TCRdb applied fastp at Q25 and MiXCR to the public reads, then kept only in-frame beta chains. Each entry is one CDR3 protein sequence, shown with its most common DNA and genes. In this sample the table shows 360,000 or so distinct CDR3 sequences, over 20% of which occur a single time. The ten largest clones capture around 4% of the sample. Note on this clonotype: Its cognate antigen has yet to be identified. No much larger clonotype is one base removed from it; base qualities were not supplied.

V gives up 4 bases and J gives up 2 bases, and the segment between their germline ends measures 10 bases. From its cysteine to its phenylalanine, the CDR3 spans 14 amino acids. Only the CDR3 part of the read is kept: 42 bases, read in frame from the first base. The germline V gene yields SGHRS for CDR1 and YFSETQ for CDR2. Rearrangement joined TRBV5-1 to TRBJ1-5; the best D guess is TRBD1, with 6 bases matching. The source was PBMCs from the stem cell graft donor, collected from the stem cell graft. The clonotype comes from a human donor who donated a stem cell graft to a child with acute myeloid leukemia. The DNA sequence is given as TGCGCCAGCAGCCCGGACAGCCGCAATCAGCCCCAGCATTTT. This translates into CASSPDSRNQPQHF.